This is a list of T cell receptor beta chains from one sample in a study of blood T cells in healthy people across ages. TCRdb redid the calling of the 5' RACE reads with MiXCR, one entry per CDR3 protein. In the table there are fewer than 700,000 distinct CDR3 sequences, less than 45% of which are singletons. Sequenced sample: blood. The receptors originated from an older man in good health. Both conserved end residues are part of each CDR3. The D gene is left open where the match is weak. Where a row states a size, it is once, few, many or the class of an expanded clone; other rows omit it.

v_call,clone_size,j_call,d_call,cdr3_aa,cdr3_nt
TRBV9,NA,TRBJ2-3,TRBD2,CASSVGLAQVTQYF,TGTGCCAGCAGCGTGGGACTAGCTCAGGTTACGCAGTATTTT
TRBV4-3,NA,TRBJ2-1,NA,CASSQSWGDITNEQFF,TGCGCCAGCAGCCAAAGCTGGGGGGACATCACCAATGAGCAGTTCTTC
TRBV7-2,few,TRBJ2-7,TRBD2,CASSLEGGGAYEQYF,TGTGCCAGCAGCTTAGAGGGCGGGGGGGCCTACGAGCAGTACTTC
TRBV3-1,NA,TRBJ2-3,TRBD2,CASSQDSGGGTDTQYF,TGTGCCAGCAGCCAAGACAGCGGGGGTGGCACAGATACGCAGTATTTT
TRBV6-1,NA,TRBJ2-5,TRBD2,CASSGTSGTGETQYF,TGTGCCAGCTCCGGGACTAGCGGGACTGGAGAGACCCAGTACTTC
TRBV20-1,NA,TRBJ2-5,TRBD2,CSTRDFDRGRARYNEQYF,TGCAGTACTAGAGACTTCGATCGCGGGAGGGCCCGGTACAATGAGCAGTACTTC
TRBV6-5,few,TRBJ2-5,TRBD1,CASSPRDRGETQYF,TGTGCCAGCAGTCCCCGGGACAGGGGGGAGACCCAGTACTTC
TRBV25-1,NA,TRBJ1-2,NA,CARRSRGGGYTF,TGTGCCAGGAGGAGCAGGGGCGGCGGCTACACCTTC
TRBV7-2,NA,TRBJ2-1,NA,CASSLAGNYNEQFF,TGTGCCAGCAGCTTAGCGGGGAACTACAATGAGCAGTTCTTC
TRBV24-1,NA,TRBJ2-7,TRBD2,CATSRGGSFYEQYF,TGTGCCACCTCCCGGGGGGGCTCATTCTACGAGCAGTACTTC
TRBV30,NA,TRBJ2-7,TRBD2,CAWSVSVLATYNEQYF,TGTGCCTGGAGTGTATCAGTACTAGCGACCTACAATGAGCAGTACTTC
TRBV18,NA,TRBJ1-6,TRBD1,CASSPPGQTNNSPLHF,TGTGCCAGCTCACCCCCGGGACAGACAAATAATTCACCCCTCCACTTT
TRBV7-2,many,TRBJ2-7,TRBD2,CASSVDGLEYEQYF,TGTGCCAGCAGCGTGGACGGACTAGAATACGAGCAGTACTTC
TRBV5-1,NA,TRBJ2-1,TRBD1,CASSLESQGALRISYNEQFF,TGCGCCAGCAGCTTGGAGAGTCAGGGGGCCCTCCGAATCTCCTACAATGAGCAGTTCTTC
TRBV6-6,NA,TRBJ2-1,NA,CASRYDLATYNEQFF,TGTGCCAGCAGATACGATCTAGCCACCTACAATGAGCAGTTCTTC
TRBV7-9,few,TRBJ1-5,TRBD1,CASSAGGLGQPQHF,TGTGCCAGCAGCGCAGGGGGACTAGGACAGCCCCAGCATTTT
TRBV20-1,few,TRBJ2-1,NA,CSAKIPGMSYNEQFF,TGCAGTGCGAAGATTCCAGGGATGTCCTACAATGAGCAGTTCTTC
TRBV20-1,few,TRBJ2-3,NA,CSANNPKQTDTQYF,TGCAGTGCTAATAACCCTAAACAAACAGATACGCAGTATTTT
TRBV5-1,few,TRBJ2-5,NA,CASSLDLPETQYF,TGCGCCAGCAGCTTGGATCTCCCTGAGACCCAGTACTTC
TRBV5-1,few,TRBJ2-5,TRBD2,CASTQPAGEETQYF,TGCGCCAGCACCCAACCTGCGGGAGAAGAGACCCAGTACTTC
TRBV20-1,NA,TRBJ2-1,TRBD1,CSARSPRTGGSSYNEQFF,TGCAGTGCTAGATCCCCTCGGACAGGGGGCAGCTCCTACAATGAGCAGTTCTTC
TRBV5-1,NA,TRBJ2-3,NA,CASNLSAGTSTDTQYF,TGCGCCAGCAACTTAAGCGCCGGAACAAGCACAGATACGCAGTATTTT
TRBV10-3,NA,TRBJ1-6,NA,CAISDVGSHNSPLHF,TGTGCCATCAGTGATGTGGGATCGCATAATTCACCCCTCCACTTT
TRBV2,NA,TRBJ2-1,NA,CASRDNPTIPNNEQFF,TGTGCCAGCAGGGACAACCCGACAATTCCCAACAATGAGCAGTTCTTC
TRBV20-1,NA,TRBJ1-2,NA,CSAITGGGNFGYTF,TGCAGTGCTATAACCGGGGGGGGCAACTTTGGCTACACCTTC
TRBV15,once,TRBJ2-4,NA,CATSRDASGRRIQYF,TGTGCCACCAGCAGAGATGCATCGGGGCGAAGGATTCAGTACTTC
TRBV3-1,NA,TRBJ1-1,NA,CASSQDLGDTEAFF,TGTGCCAGCAGCCAAGATTTAGGGGACACTGAAGCTTTCTTT
TRBV7-2,NA,TRBJ1-1,NA,CASSLEARMNTEAFF,TGTGCCAGCAGCTTAGAGGCACGGATGAACACTGAAGCTTTCTTT
TRBV6-5,NA,TRBJ2-1,TRBD2,CASSYSIIAGNSYNEQFF,TGTGCCAGCAGTTACAGTATAATAGCGGGTAACTCCTACAATGAGCAGTTCTTC
TRBV28,many,TRBJ2-7,TRBD2,CASSRAGAGSYEQYF,TGTGCCAGCAGTAGAGCGGGAGCGGGATCCTACGAGCAGTACTTC
TRBV20-1,NA,TRBJ2-7,TRBD1,CSTLPTGTVAYEQYF,TGCAGTACCTTACCGACCGGGACAGTGGCCTACGAGCAGTACTTC
TRBV30,few,TRBJ1-5,NA,CAWSQGRRQPQHF,TGTGCCTGGTCCCAGGGACGCCGTCAGCCCCAGCATTTT
TRBV30,NA,TRBJ1-1,TRBD1,CAWSKGQEMYLNTEAFF,TGTGCCTGGAGTAAGGGACAGGAGATGTACTTGAACACTGAAGCTTTCTTT
TRBV28,few,TRBJ2-3,TRBD1,CASSWGGQGDDTQYF,TGTGCCAGCAGCTGGGGGGGACAGGGGGACGATACGCAGTATTTT
TRBV7-6,NA,TRBJ2-7,NA,CASSPQETYEQYF,TGTGCCAGCAGCCCACAGGAAACCTACGAGCAGTACTTC